This entry concerns a single TCR beta chain. Patients had blood sampled at baseline and again on cycle 4 day 1 and cycle 7 day 1. This CDR3 comprises 15 residues. V was clipped by 4 bases and J by 2 bases; unmatched bases: 3. In germline, CDR1 is MDHEN, CDR2 SYDVKM. These data are taken from a study of OX40 agonist ivuxolimab in advanced cancers. Study-level information: The eligibility criteria allowed prior anti-PD-1, anti-PD-L1 or anti-CTLA-4 therapy, and 40% had some.

Measured with immunoSEQ multiplex PCR; TCRdb has only the in-frame clones, and not every one. The data hold 25,000 to 30,000 clones, with roughly 84% observed a single time. The sequencing used CD4+ or CD8+ T cells sorted from blood, collected in a trial of the OX40 agonist ivuxolimab. This TCR was sampled from an adult with an advanced solid tumor such as melanoma, head and neck, liver or kidney cancer. This chain connects TRBV28 to TRBJ1-5, with 9 bases fitting TRBD1. The CDR3 spells CASSSQGAGNQPQHF. As DNA, the CDR3 is TGTGCCAGCAGTTCACAGGGGGCGGGCAATCAGCCCCAGCATTTT.